What follows are 11 T cell receptor beta chains derived from one specimen sequenced in a study of T cells after yellow fever vaccination. A single record per CDR3 protein comes from TCRdb applying MiXCR to the 5' RACE reads. The sample contains 180,000 or so distinct CDR3 sequences, about 11% of which appear only once. Sequenced here: CD8+ T cells sorted from PBMCs, sampled 15 days after the yellow fever booster vaccination. These receptors were collected from a man between 18 and 35 years old who received the YFV17D yellow fever vaccine.

The chain recombines TRBV18 with TRBJ2-7; D call uncertain. V was shortened by 0 bases and J by 3 bases, with 6 bases between the two germline ends. The germline V gene encodes CDR1 KGHSH and CDR2 LQKENI. The CDR3 length is 13 residues. CDR3 in amino acids: CASSPPDSYEQYV. The CDR3 DNA reads TGTGCCAGCTCACCACCGGATAGCTACGAGCAGTACGTC.

In its sample, this clonotype was seen a few times. Compared with germline, one end of the junction differs, possibly owing to a read error. The chain carries TRBV4-1 and TRBJ2-3, with 13 bases that match TRBD2. Looked up from germline, CDR1 is MGHRA and CDR2 is YSYEKL. The CDR3 covers 17 residues. CDR3 sequence: CASSHGTSGESTYTQYF. CDR3 nucleotides: TGCGCCAGCAGCCATGGGACTAGCGGGGAGTCCACATATACGCAGTATTTT.

This clonotype was counted only a few times. This chain connects TRBV5-1 to TRBJ2-7, with 8 bases that match TRBD1. The V segment lost 0 bases and the J segment 0 bases; nucleotides outside the gene matches: 5. The germline CDR1 and CDR2 sequences are SGHRS and YFSETQ. The CDR3 is 16 residues long. CDR3 nucleotide sequence: TGCGCCAGCAGCTTGGGGGGGGACAGGAGCTCCTACGAGCAGTACTTC. This sequence encodes CASSLGGDRSSYEQYF.

The J gene is TRBJ1-5, the V gene TRBV6-2 or TRBV6-3; possibly TRBD1 for D (5 bases). Trimming took off 5 bases at V and 2 bases at J, with 19 bases between the two ends. This CDR3 spans 17 amino acids. Germline V gives CDR1 MNHEY, CDR2 SVGEGT. The CDR3 coding sequence is TGTGCCAGCAGTGACGGCCGGGGGAGGGGCGGCAATCAGCCCCAGCATTTT. Translating it yields CASSDGRGRGGNQPQHF.

The chain couples TRBV7-6 to TRBJ2-7; a weak D match, TRBD1 (6 bases). Germline V gives CDR1 SGHVS, CDR2 FNYEAQ. V was cut by 3 bases and J by 9 bases, with 24 bases left in between. The CDR3 totals 16 residues. The CDR3 DNA reads as TGTGCCAGCAGCTTGGGCCCTGCCCCCACGGAACAGGGGCAGTACTTC. Its protein product is CASSLGPAPTEQGQYF.

This clonotype has more than one count but fewer than ten. The chain employs TRBV4-2 and TRBJ2-3; D may correspond to TRBD1 or TRBD2 (6 bases each). V was shortened by 6 bases and J by 6 bases, with 22 bases between the two germline ends. CDR3 length: 16 amino acids. Germline CDR1 reads LGHNA; CDR2 reads YNFKEQ. CDR3 sequence reads: CASSAMAGGQGDTQYF. CDR3 bases: TGTGCCAGCAGTGCAATGGCCGGGGGCCAGGGGGATACGCAGTATTTT.

The chain uses TRBV4-1 and TRBJ1-1; a weak D match, TRBD1 (6 bases). The CDR3 sequence is 14 residues long. The V end was cut by 8 bases, the J end by 6 bases, with 19 bases between. From germline, CDR1 is MGHRA and CDR2 YSYEKL. CDR3 in DNA: TGCGCCAGCTCTTACACCAGGGGAATGGCTGAAGCTTTCTTT. Residues: CASSYTRGMAEAFF.

This sequence joins TRBV4-1 and TRBJ1-2, with no clear D. Germline V CDR1 and CDR2: MGHRA, YSYEKL. Trimming took 2 bases from V and 4 from J, leaving 11 bases between them. The CDR3 is 14 residues long. Here the CDR3 DNA reads TGCGCCAGCAGCCAATGGGGTAAGACCTATGGCTACACCTTC. Its protein is CASSQWGKTYGYTF.

This clonotype was found a few times. The CDR3 here is CSARAPLLETQYF. The CDR3 nucleotides read TGCAGTGCTCGAGCCCCGCTTCTGGAGACCCAGTACTTC. This chain connects TRBV20-1 to TRBJ2-5; D not certain. V was clipped by 5 bases and J by 5 bases, with 15 bases between them. CDR1 and CDR2 from the germline V gene are DFQATT and SNEGSKA (reference sequence). This CDR3 region has 13 residues.

This clonotype was observed a few times. The rearrangement joins TRBV7-9 to TRBJ1-2, with no clear D. CDR3 length: 11 residues. Trimming cost V 11 bases and J 6 bases, with 13 bases left between them. Per the germline V gene, CDR1 is SEHNR and CDR2 is FQNEAQ (reference sequence). The CDR3 DNA reads TGTGCCTTCAACCGGATTGATGGCTACACCTTC. This sequence encodes CAFNRIDGYTF.

J is TRBJ2-5 and V is TRBV12-3 or TRBV12-4; TRBD1 aligns across 7 bases. Trimming cost V 4 bases and J 1 base; bases outside gene matches: 9. The CDR3 is 16 amino acids. The CDR3 protein is CASSSAFRDSQETQYF. The CDR3 DNA follows: TGTGCCAGCAGTTCCGCCTTTCGGGACAGCCAAGAGACCCAGTACTTC.